This T cell receptor (beta chain) appears in the sequencing data of a study of blood T cell repertoires in COVID-19. Study-level background: The United States, Italy and Spain provided the acute and convalescent COVID-19 samples. Nucleic acid was either cDNA or gDNA, and it came from T cells, B-cell-depleted T cells, or PBMCs.

V was pared by 4 bases and J by 5 bases, with 14 bases between. The CDR3 length is 14 residues. Germline-derived CDR1 and CDR2 are SGHNT and YENEEA. Original analysis: Amplification with reference gene primers provided the estimates of nucleated cell counts. Method: immunoSEQ multiplex PCR; TCRdb's copy keeps in-frame clones and lacks some. V, J and clone size were drawn from that table, and D and trimming were deduced from the DNA. The data show approximately 57,000 clones, with approximately 90% seen just once and under 5% held by the top ten. This receptor was taken from a man aged 50-59 years with acute or convalescent COVID-19. The V gene is TRBV11-3, the J gene TRBJ1-1; tentatively, D is TRBD1 (6 bases). Sequenced sample: peripheral blood. This CDR3 reads CASSSFTGWTEAFF. Written as DNA, the CDR3 is TGTGCCAGCAGCTCCTTTACAGGGTGGACTGAAGCTTTCTTT.